Sequencing of this T cell receptor (beta chain) was carried out in a study of beta chain features in type 1 diabetes. Study-wide points: For patients and controls alike, PCR might favor shorter templates to the same degree. TCRB CDR3s from Type 1 diabetes patients were moderately but significantly shorter in all four CD4+ subsets.

Since all of the isolated RNA was reverse transcribed, expressed TCRB transcripts were what got sequenced. Approximately 3.6 million reads, on average, came from each naive, central memory and regulatory T cell sample. Profiled with immunoSEQ multiplex PCR; TCRdb holds only in-frame clones, not every one. This sample carries around 360,000 clones, around 12% of them seen once, and the ten largest clones take about 0.01%. The authors sorted CD4+ naive, central memory, regulatory and stem cell-like memory cells via CD45RO/CCR7/CD25/CD127/CD95/CD27. Purity (above 95%) was reached by all sorted populations. As for this clone: Its target is unknown.

The CDR3 is 15 amino acids. Germline-derived CDR1 and CDR2 are MGHRA and YSYEKL. The V gene lost 5 bases and the J gene lost 4 bases, with 17 bases spanning the gap. The source of this sequence is a woman aged 18-29 years with type 1 diabetes. Sequenced material: naive CD4+ T cells from blood. The chain carries TRBV4-1 and TRBJ1-2; D might be TRBD1 (6 bases). This chain's CDR3 is CASSAAQTGGYGYTF. DNA for the CDR3: TGCGCCAGCAGCGCAGCCCAGACAGGAGGCTATGGCTACACCTTC.